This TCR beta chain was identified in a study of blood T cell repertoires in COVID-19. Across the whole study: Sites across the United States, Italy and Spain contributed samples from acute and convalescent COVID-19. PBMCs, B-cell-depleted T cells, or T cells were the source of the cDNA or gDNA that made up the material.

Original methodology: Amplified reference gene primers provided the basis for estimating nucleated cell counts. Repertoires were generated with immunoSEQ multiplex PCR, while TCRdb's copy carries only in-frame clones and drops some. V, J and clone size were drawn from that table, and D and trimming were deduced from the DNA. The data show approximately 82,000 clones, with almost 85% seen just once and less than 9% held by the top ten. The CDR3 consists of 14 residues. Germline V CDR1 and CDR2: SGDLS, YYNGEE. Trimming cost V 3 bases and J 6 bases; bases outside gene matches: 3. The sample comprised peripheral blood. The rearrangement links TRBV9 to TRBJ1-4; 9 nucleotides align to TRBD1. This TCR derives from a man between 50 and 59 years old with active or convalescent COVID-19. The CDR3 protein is CASSARTGDEKLFF. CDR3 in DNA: TGTGCCAGCAGCGCCAGGACAGGGGATGAAAAACTGTTTTTT.